Listed below are T cell receptor beta chains from one sample, sequenced in a study of T cells in Graves' hyperthyroidism and ophthalmopathy. TCRdb re-called the multiplex PCR reads through MiXCR, storing one row per CDR3 protein. The sample records 600,000 to 900,000 distinct CDR3 sequences, approximately 16% being singletons. The sample was blood. These TCRs come from a man younger than 30 with Graves' hyperthyroidism. CDR3s include the opening cysteine and the closing phenylalanine or tryptophan. Each record gives: clone size, J gene, D gene, V gene, CDR3 DNA, CDR3 protein. A D gene is named only where the DNA matches it firmly. Not all rows give a size; the values are once, few, many and, for expanded clones, a class.

NA,TRBJ1-4,NA,TRBV5-5,TGTGCCAGCAGGCCCCGGCCGAGGGAAAAACTGTTTTTT,CASRPRPREKLFF
many,TRBJ2-1,NA,TRBV11-2,TGTGCCAGCAGCTTGATGGGGAATGAGCAGTTCTTC,CASSLMGNEQFF
many,TRBJ2-4,TRBD2,TRBV20-1,TGCAGTGCTAGCCGACTAGCGGGACAGGGCATTCAGTACTTC,CSASRLAGQGIQYF
few,TRBJ2-1,NA,TRBV2,TGTGCCAGCAGTGGACGGACCAGCTACAATGAGCAGTTCTTC,CASSGRTSYNEQFF
few,TRBJ2-3,NA,TRBV9,TGTGCCAGCAGCGGGGGAGGAAGAGGCACAGATACGCAGTATTTT,CASSGGGRGTDTQYF
few,TRBJ2-1,TRBD1,TRBV9,TGTGCCAGCAGCGCACCGGGACAGGGGGGCGATGAGCAGTTCTTC,CASSAPGQGGDEQFF
many,TRBJ1-2,NA,TRBV28,TGTGCCAGCAGTCGACAGTACCTCAACTATGGCTACACCTTC,CASSRQYLNYGYTF
NA,TRBJ2-1,TRBD2,TRBV24-1,TGTGCCCCCTTAGGACTAGCGGGAGTCGTCTACAATGAGCAGTTCTTC,CAPLGLAGVVYNEQFF
few,TRBJ2-2,NA,TRBV19,TGTGCCAGTACAAGGGCATCTGGATTCACCGGGGAGCTGTTTTTT,CASTRASGFTGELFF
many,TRBJ2-1,NA,TRBV5-5,TGTGCCAGCAGCTACATGTGGGGTGAGCAGTTCTTC,CASSYMWGEQFF
NA,TRBJ1-1,NA,TRBV19,TGTGCCAGTATCCGTCTCGGGACCTTGAACACTGAAGCTTTCTTT,CASIRLGTLNTEAFF
many,TRBJ2-3,NA,TRBV2,TGTGCCAGCACCACGAGCACAGATACGCAGTATTTT,CASTTSTDTQYF
many,TRBJ2-2,NA,TRBV28,TGTGCCAGCAGTTTATCTCCGGGAGCGGGCACCGGGGAGCTGTTTTTT,CASSLSPGAGTGELFF
few,TRBJ1-2,NA,TRBV29-1,TGCAGCGTTGAAGGGGGCTTTGGATATGGCTACACCTTC,CSVEGGFGYGYTF
few,TRBJ1-6,NA,TRBV18,TGTGCCAGCTCACCAGGTACAGGGATGGATTCACCCCTCCACTTT,CASSPGTGMDSPLHF
NA,TRBJ1-2,NA,TRBV5-1,TGCGCCAGCGGCTCGGACAGATTCATCTATGGCTACACCTTC,CASGSDRFIYGYTF
NA,TRBJ1-1,NA,TRBV4-1,TGCGCCAGCAACCAAGGGGGGGCGGAGAACACTGAAGCTTTCTTT,CASNQGGAENTEAFF
few,TRBJ2-2,NA,TRBV12-3/TRBV12-4,TGTGCCAGCAGTCCATTGGAACTGAACACCGGGGAGCTGTTTTTT,CASSPLELNTGELFF
NA,TRBJ1-6,NA,TRBV9,TGTGCCAGCAGCGTAGACGGGATCGGATCACCCCTCCACTTT,CASSVDGIGSPLHF
few,TRBJ2-3,TRBD2,TRBV10-3,TGTGCCATCAGTGACCCGCGGGAGGGCCGCACAGATACGCAGTATTTT,CAISDPREGRTDTQYF
few,TRBJ1-1,NA,TRBV7-3,TGTGCCAGCAGCCCCGGGGGGGCCCTTAACACTGAAGCTTTCTTT,CASSPGGALNTEAFF
many,TRBJ2-2,TRBD1,TRBV5-1,TGCGCCAGCAAAACGAGACAGGGAACCGGGGAGCTGTTTTTT,CASKTRQGTGELFF
NA,TRBJ2-7,NA,TRBV6-1,TGTGCCAGCAGCCCGGGGGGGACAGTCTACGAGCAGTACTTC,CASSPGGTVYEQYF
few,TRBJ2-3,TRBD2,TRBV19,TGTGCCAGTAGTATCGTTTCGGGAGGAGTCACAGATACGCAGTATTTT,CASSIVSGGVTDTQYF
many,TRBJ2-7,NA,TRBV6-8,TGTGCCAGCCGGGACGACCTAAAGGAGCAGTACTTC,CASRDDLKEQYF
many,TRBJ2-7,NA,TRBV20-1,TGCAGTGCTAGACGTCCCGGGGAAGAGCAGTACTTC,CSARRPGEEQYF
many,TRBJ1-1,TRBD1,TRBV3-1,TGTGCCAGCAGCTTCCGACAGGGGGCTTACCGGAACACTGAAGCTTTCTTT,CASSFRQGAYRNTEAFF
NA,TRBJ1-1,TRBD1,TRBV19,TGTGCCAGCACCCAGGGGGCGCCGAGCACTGAAGCTTTCTTT,CASTQGAPSTEAFF